This is a list of T cell receptor beta chains from one sample in a study of cytomegalovirus exposure and HLA in healthy donors. Only in-frame clones appear in the TCRdb table, and some are missing; sequencing was by immunoSEQ multiplex PCR. Of 190,000 or so clones in the sample, roughly 80% are singletons; the top ten hold 6.5%. Sample: PBMCs. The receptors were gathered from a woman in her forties or fifties in good health and CMV-seropositive. Both conserved end residues are trimmed from each CDR3.

J | V | length | CDR3
TRBJ2-5 | TRBV6-1 | 11 | ASRENRGETQY
TRBJ2-3 | TRBV6-5 | 13 | ASSYSSGRADTQY
TRBJ2-7 | TRBV7-9 | 14 | ASSLAPAGVPYEQY
TRBJ1-2 | TRBV28 | 12 | ASSLAGEGSGYT
TRBJ2-3 | TRBV9 | 18 | ASSVGSGVLRDPLTDTQY
TRBJ2-7 | TRBV11-2 | 12 | ASSLEARGYEQY
TRBJ2-5 | TRBV30 | 13 | AWSAATSGGETQY
TRBJ1-2 | TRBV7-9 | 11 | ASRRLTDYGYT
TRBJ1-5 | TRBV19 | 14 | ASSMFPEASNQPQH
TRBJ2-7 | TRBV18 | 13 | ASSPPGLAAYEQY
TRBJ1-5 | TRBV30 | 11 | AWGTGGNQPQH
TRBJ2-2 | TRBV5-6 | 12 | ASRGTSGAGELF
TRBJ2-5 | TRBV15 | 12 | ATSKGHHQETQY
TRBJ2-2 | TRBV4-3 | 12 | ASSQVRGTGELF
TRBJ2-5 | TRBV5-6 | 11 | ASSPRSHETQY
TRBJ1-2 | TRBV5-6 | 11 | ASSWGGPHGYT